Following are 8 T cell receptor beta chains from one sample sequenced in a study of blood T cell repertoires in COVID-19. Only in-frame clones appear in the TCRdb table, and some are missing; sequencing was by immunoSEQ multiplex PCR. The sample includes approximately 360,000 clones, around 89% of them seen just once. Sequencing input: peripheral blood. The origin of the receptors is a man younger than 35 with active or convalescent COVID-19.

This clone was counted a single time. The chain couples TRBV19 to TRBJ1-2; 11 nucleotides match TRBD1. The CDR3 is 15 residues long. The J segment lost 4 bases and the V segment lost 5 bases, leaving 6 bases of the junction unmatched. CDR1 LNHDA and CDR2 SQIVND come from the germline V gene (reference sequence). CDR3 in amino acids: CASSLGTGGAYGYTF. The CDR3 nucleotides are TGTGCCAGTAGTCTCGGGACAGGGGGAGCCTATGGCTACACCTTC.

The genes are TRBV18 and TRBJ1-1; 11 bases match TRBD1. The trim removed 3 bases at V and 1 base at J, leaving 1 base unmatched. CDR1 is KGHSH and CDR2 is LQKENI in the germline V gene. The CDR3 runs 15 residues. CDR3 region: CASSPGTGGNTEAFF. In DNA form, the CDR3 reads TGTGCCAGCTCACCCGGGACAGGGGGGAACACTGAAGCTTTCTTT.

The chain carries TRBV18 and TRBJ2-5; weak D call: TRBD2 (5 bases). Between the trimmed V and J ends, which lost 1 base and 4 bases, there was a span of 10 bases. Germline V gives CDR1 KGHSH, CDR2 LQKENI. The CDR3 is 14 residues long. The CDR3 bases are TGTGCCAGCTCACCACTGAGGGTCGGAGAGACCCAGTACTTC. Protein product: CASSPLRVGETQYF.

In this sample, this clone turned up once. V gene TRBV5-1 combines with J gene TRBJ2-7, with a tentative D call TRBD1 (6 bases). Trimming cost V 3 bases and J 1 base, with 11 bases left between them. The CDR3 sequence is 14 residues long. The V gene's germline CDR1 is SGHRS and CDR2 YFSETQ. The CDR3 loop reads CASSSYGQSYEQYF. Written as DNA, the CDR3 is TGCGCCAGCAGCTCCTATGGACAGTCCTACGAGCAGTACTTC.

The rearrangement joins TRBV18 to TRBJ2-7; possibly TRBD1 for D (6 bases). This CDR3 has 14 residues. Germline CDR1 and CDR2: KGHSH and LQKENI. Trimming took off 5 bases at V and 2 bases at J, with 13 bases between the two ends. CDR3 protein: CASSSSGETYEQYF. The CDR3 coding sequence is TGTGCCAGCTCAAGCTCAGGGGAAACCTACGAGCAGTACTTC.

The V and J genes are TRBV19 and TRBJ2-5, with D maybe TRBD2 (5 bases). Looked up from germline, CDR1 is LNHDA and CDR2 is SQIVND (reference sequence). The germline V and J ends were trimmed by 10 bases and 3 bases, with 12 bases remaining between them. The CDR3 runs to 12 residues. The CDR3 nucleotides read TGTGCCACCGCGGGCAGTGAAGAGACCCAGTACTTC. This gives the protein CATAGSEETQYF. The full variable domain, its missing parts supplied by reference TRBV19 and TRBJ2-5, is DGGITQSPKYLFRKEGQNVTLSCEQNLNHDAMYWYRQDPGQGLRLIYYSQIVNDFQKGDIAEGYSVSREKKESFPLTVTSAQKNPTAFYLCATAGSEETQYFGPGTRLLVL.

The chain uses TRBV7-5 and TRBJ1-5; the D call in the table, TRBD1, was not verified against the DNA. TRBV7-5 has pseudogene status. The CDR3 extends over 17 amino acids. CDR3 sequence reads: CARSSMRDRKCNQPQHF. CDR3 DNA sequence: TGTGCCAGAAGCTCCATGAGGGACAGAAAATGCAATCAGCCCCAGCATTTT.

The J gene is TRBJ1-1, the V gene TRBV29-1; perhaps TRBD1 as D (6 bases). Germline V gene data show CDR1 as SQVTM and CDR2 as ANQGSEA. The germline V and J ends were trimmed by 7 bases and 4 bases, with 19 bases remaining between them. The CDR3 extends over 14 amino acids. The CDR3 DNA is TGCAGCGCTGACGCGGGGGGCTGGATCACTGAAGCTTTCTTT. Protein product: CSADAGGWITEAFF.